These T cell receptor beta chains were read from a single sample in a study of shared clonotypes between healthy human individuals. The assay was immunoSEQ multiplex PCR, and TCRdb's table has in-frame clones only and misses some. Seen here are 1.5 million to 2.5 million clones, roughly 95% observed once, and the top ten hold 1% to 1.5%. Material for sequencing was naive CD8+ T cells sorted from blood. These TCRs come from a man aged 18 to 35 in good health. CDR3s include the opening cysteine and the closing phenylalanine or tryptophan. A D gene is named only where the DNA matches it firmly. A clone size is listed for some rows: how often the clone was seen (once, few, many), or a class if it is expanded.

>TRBV5-5|TRBD1|TRBJ2-1|-
CASSLEGQGTDEQFF
TGTGCCAGCAGCTTGGAGGGACAGGGTACCGATGAGCAGTTCTTC
>TRBV6-5|-|TRBJ2-2|-
CASIEWGTGELFF
TGTGCCAGCATAGAATGGGGCACCGGGGAGCTGTTTTTT
>TRBV7-3|-|TRBJ2-3|-
CASSGHGADTQYF
TGTGCCAGCAGCGGGCACGGGGCAGATACGCAGTATTTT
>TRBV9|-|TRBJ2-1|-
CASSVGYGSDEQFF
TGTGCCAGCAGCGTAGGTTACGGGAGCGATGAGCAGTTCTTC
>TRBV7-3|TRBD1|TRBJ2-7|-
CASRVGQGAYEQYF
TGTGCCAGCAGAGTCGGACAGGGGGCTTACGAGCAGTACTTC
>TRBV27|TRBD1|TRBJ2-2|-
CASSLTGGSNTGELFF
TGTGCCAGCAGTTTGACAGGGGGCTCGAACACCGGGGAGCTGTTTTTT
>TRBV5-6|-|TRBJ2-1|-
CASSLDNHNEQFF
TGTGCCAGCAGCTTGGACAATCACAATGAGCAGTTCTTC
>TRBV5-1|-|TRBJ2-7|-
CASSRWVGDEQYF
TGCGCCAGCAGCCGTTGGGTAGGCGACGAGCAGTACTTC
>TRBV6-1|TRBD1|TRBJ1-1|-
CASSAAGTGFLNTEAFF
TGTGCCAGCAGTGCCGCCGGGACAGGGTTCCTGAACACTGAAGCTTTCTTT
>TRBV7-8|-|TRBJ1-1|-
CASSLDPKSGNTEAFF
TGTGCCAGCAGCTTAGACCCCAAGTCTGGGAACACTGAAGCTTTCTTT
>TRBV19|-|TRBJ1-5|-
CASSIGWEGSNQPQHF
TGTGCCAGTAGTATAGGGTGGGAGGGAAGCAATCAGCCCCAGCATTTT
>TRBV15|-|TRBJ2-3|-
CATSTGGFRYF
TGTGCCACCAGCACAGGGGGGTTTCGGTATTTT
>TRBV9|-|TRBJ2-7|-
CASSVRSPGPYEQYF
TGTGCCAGCAGCGTAAGGTCCCCGGGGCCCTACGAGCAGTACTTC
>TRBV7-9|-|TRBJ2-7|-
CASSPEEIGAGTYEQYF
TGTGCCAGCAGCCCGGAGGAGATTGGGGCAGGGACCTACGAGCAGTACTTC
>TRBV27|TRBD1|TRBJ2-5|-
CASSLLTGQGQETQYF
TGTGCCAGCAGTTTATTAACTGGACAGGGACAAGAGACCCAGTACTTC
>TRBV7-9|TRBD2|TRBJ2-7|-
CASATSGFYEQYF
TGTGCCAGCGCGACTAGCGGATTCTACGAGCAGTACTTC
>TRBV19|-|TRBJ2-5|-
CASSMGDRTWETQYF
TGTGCCAGTAGTATGGGGGACCGGACTTGGGAGACCCAGTACTTC
>TRBV30|-|TRBJ2-2|-
CAWSAPGSIGAGELFF
TGTGCCTGGAGCGCGCCCGGTTCAATCGGGGCCGGGGAGCTGTTTTTT
>TRBV5-1|-|TRBJ2-3|-
CASSLGDSLKYF
TGCGCCAGCAGCTTGGGGGACTCCCTGAAGTATTTT
>TRBV10-2|-|TRBJ1-5|-
CASSVQDSNQPQHF
TGCGCCAGCAGTGTTCAGGACAGCAATCAGCCCCAGCATTTT
>TRBV11-2|-|TRBJ2-5|-
CASSLPLGQETQYF
TGTGCCAGCAGCTTACCCCTCGGCCAAGAGACCCAGTACTTC
>TRBV4-3|-|TRBJ1-4|-
CASSQDQTEHANEKLFF
TGCGCCAGCAGCCAAGATCAGACGGAGCACGCTAATGAAAAACTGTTTTTT
>TRBV11-2|-|TRBJ2-5|-
CASSHSGGSETQYF
TGTGCCAGCAGCCACTCTGGGGGGTCGGAGACCCAGTACTTC
>TRBV4-1|TRBD1|TRBJ1-2|-
CASSQKPPDRANYGYTF
TGCGCCAGCAGCCAGAAACCTCCAGACAGGGCTAACTATGGCTACACCTTC
>TRBV29-1|-|TRBJ2-1|-
CSVRDGLNEQFF
TGCAGCGTCAGGGACGGACTCAATGAGCAGTTCTTC
>TRBV21-1|-|TRBJ1-2|-
CASSQRANHYGYTF
TGTGCCAGCAGCCAACGGGCCAATCACTATGGCTACACCTTC
>TRBV7-9|-|TRBJ2-5|-
CASSPTGVAQYF
TGTGCCAGCAGCCCTACTGGGGTGGCCCAGTACTTC
>TRBV28|-|TRBJ2-3|-
CASSSLGLTYTDTQYF
TGTGCCAGCAGTTCCCTGGGACTTACTTACACAGATACGCAGTATTTT
>TRBV11-2|-|TRBJ2-1|-
CASSLAEGHNEQFF
TGTGCCAGCAGCTTAGCCGAGGGGCACAATGAGCAGTTCTTC
>TRBV15|-|TRBJ1-6|few
CATSRDHMVGSPLHF
TGTGCCACCAGCAGAGATCACATGGTTGGTTCACCCCTCCACTTT
>TRBV9|-|TRBJ1-2|-
CASSVGAAPGGYTF
TGTGCCAGCAGCGTAGGGGCGGCCCCTGGAGGCTACACCTTC
>TRBV7-3|TRBD2|TRBJ2-5|-
CASSLSATSGLHGTQYF
TGTGCCAGCAGCTTATCGGCCACTAGCGGGTTGCATGGGACCCAGTACTTC
>TRBV27|-|TRBJ2-1|-
CASSSSDSYNEQFF
TGTGCCAGCAGCTCTAGTGACTCCTACAATGAGCAGTTCTTC
>TRBV2|-|TRBJ1-2|-
CASSPEPNYGYTF
TGTGCCAGCAGCCCAGAACCTAACTATGGCTACACCTTC
>TRBV5-8|-|TRBJ1-4|-
CASSLGLNEKLFF
TGTGCCAGCAGCTTGGGACTAAATGAAAAACTGTTTTTT
>TRBV2|-|TRBJ2-7|-
CASRISYEQYF
TGTGCCAGCAGAATCTCCTACGAGCAGTACTTC
>TRBV2|-|TRBJ1-3|once
CASSESQGGNTIYF
TGTGCCAGCAGTGAATCGCAGGGTGGAAACACCATATATTTT
>TRBV27|-|TRBJ1-1|-
CASSETGMNTEAFF
TGTGCCAGCTCAGAAACAGGAATGAACACTGAAGCTTTCTTT
>TRBV2|-|TRBJ1-5|few
CASGRGAGQPQHF
TGTGCCAGCGGTCGGGGAGCAGGGCAGCCCCAGCATTTT
>TRBV5-6|TRBD1|TRBJ2-7|-
CASSWDRGDEQYF
TGTGCCAGCAGTTGGGACAGGGGCGACGAGCAGTACTTC
>TRBV6-6|-|TRBJ1-2|-
CASRKGIDDYTF
TGTGCCAGCAGAAAGGGCATTGATGACTACACCTTC
>TRBV6-5|TRBD1|TRBJ2-1|-
CASSYSRQGFNEQFF
TGTGCCAGCAGTTACTCGCGACAGGGCTTCAATGAGCAGTTCTTC
>TRBV4-3|TRBD2|TRBJ2-2|-
CASSQAVRAGGLELFF
TGCGCCAGCAGCCAAGCCGTTCGAGCGGGAGGTTTGGAGCTGTTTTTT
>TRBV6-5|-|TRBJ2-7|-
CASSYSESSYEQYF
TGTGCCAGCAGTTACTCGGAAAGCTCCTACGAGCAGTACTTC
>TRBV9|-|TRBJ1-1|-
CASSVGAGAEAFF
TGTGCCAGCAGCGTAGGAGCGGGCGCTGAAGCTTTCTTT
>TRBV27|-|TRBJ1-5|-
CASSPESSNQPQHF
TGTGCCAGCAGTCCGGAATCTAGCAATCAGCCCCAGCATTTT
>TRBV13|-|TRBJ1-2|-
CASSIGRGTYGYTF
TGTGCCAGCTCTATCGGTCGGGGTACATATGGCTACACCTTC
>TRBV21-1|-|TRBJ1-2|few
CASSKEFWTGRDYTF
TGTGCCAGCAGCAAAGAATTCTGGACAGGGCGAGATTACACCTTC
>TRBV10-2|-|TRBJ2-7|-
CASSEAVYEQYF
TGCGCCAGCAGTGAGGCGGTTTACGAGCAGTACTTC
>TRBV15|TRBD1|TRBJ1-3|-
CATSGDRGLSGNTIYF
TGTGCCACCAGCGGGGACAGGGGGCTCTCTGGAAACACCATATATTTT
>TRBV7-8|-|TRBJ2-2|-
CASSFYTGELFF
TGTGCCAGCAGCTTTTACACCGGGGAGCTGTTTTTT
>TRBV5-8|-|TRBJ1-3|-
CASSLLWETLSGNTIYF
TGTGCCAGCAGCTTGTTATGGGAAACCCTCTCTGGAAACACCATATATTTT
>TRBV4-3|-|TRBJ2-7|-
CASSQDVLRASSYEQYF
TGCGCCAGCAGCCAAGACGTTTTGCGAGCTAGCTCCTACGAGCAGTACTTC
>TRBV7-9|TRBD2|TRBJ2-7|-
CASSLVLAGGIGEYEQYF
TGTGCCAGCAGCTTAGTCCTAGCGGGGGGAATAGGGGAGTACGAGCAGTACTTC
>TRBV19|TRBD1|TRBJ1-6|few
CASSIGTGAYNSPLHF
TGTGCCAGTAGTATCGGGACAGGGGCCTATAATTCACCCCTCCACTTT